This T cell receptor beta chain was identified in a study of HIV-infected patients and healthy controls. TCRdb re-called the 5' RACE reads through MiXCR, storing one row per CDR3 protein. The sample includes around 20,000 distinct CDR3 sequences, around 20% seen only once; the top ten take around 34%. Trimming removed 0 bases from V and 0 bases from J, with 8 bases in between. Germline V lookup: CDR1 MGHRA, CDR2 YSYEKL. There are 15 residues in the CDR3. The specimen was CD8+ T cells from blood. V is TRBV4-1 and J is TRBJ2-5, with no clear D. This TCR was recovered from a human donor in good health. For the CDR3, the DNA is TGCGCCAGCAGCCAAGACGGCAGAAACCAAGAGACCCAGTACTTC. Its translation: CASSQDGRNQETQYF.